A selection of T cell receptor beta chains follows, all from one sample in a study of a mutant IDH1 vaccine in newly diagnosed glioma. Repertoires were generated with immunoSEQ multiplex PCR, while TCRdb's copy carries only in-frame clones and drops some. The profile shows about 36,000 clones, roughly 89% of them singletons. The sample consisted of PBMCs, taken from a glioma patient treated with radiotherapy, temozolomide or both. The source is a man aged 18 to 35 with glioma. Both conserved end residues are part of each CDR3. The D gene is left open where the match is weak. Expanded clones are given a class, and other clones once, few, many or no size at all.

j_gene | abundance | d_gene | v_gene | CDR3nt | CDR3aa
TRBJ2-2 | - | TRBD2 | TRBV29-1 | TGCAGCGCTAACCTGGGGAGGGTTAACGGGGAGCTGTTTTTT | CSANLGRVNGELFF
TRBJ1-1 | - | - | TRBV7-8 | TGTGCCAGCAGCTTAGAGGGCCGGAGGAACACTGAAGCTTTCTTT | CASSLEGRRNTEAFF
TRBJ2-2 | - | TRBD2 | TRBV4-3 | TGCGCCAGCAGCCCGCGACTAGCGGAATATACCGGGGAGCTGTTTTTT | CASSPRLAEYTGELFF
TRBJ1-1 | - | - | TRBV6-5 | TGTGCCAGCAGTGGGGGCAGGTTGAACACTGAAGCTTTCTTT | CASSGGRLNTEAFF
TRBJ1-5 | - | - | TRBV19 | TGTGCCAGTAGACCGATGGGCCACAGCAATCAGCCCCAGCATTTT | CASRPMGHSNQPQHF
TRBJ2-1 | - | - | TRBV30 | TGTGCCTGGAGCGACGGGCGGAATGAGCAGTTCTTC | CAWSDGRNEQFF
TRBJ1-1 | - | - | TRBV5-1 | TGCGCCAGCAGCTTAGACCGCGGAATGGCTTTCTTT | CASSLDRGMAFF
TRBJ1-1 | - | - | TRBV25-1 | TGTGCCAGCAGCCTGGGGAGGGATCGCGCTGAAGCTTTCTTT | CASSLGRDRAEAFF
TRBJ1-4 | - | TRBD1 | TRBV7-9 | TGTGCCAGCAGCTTAGGGGACAGAACTAATGAAAAACTGTTTTTT | CASSLGDRTNEKLFF
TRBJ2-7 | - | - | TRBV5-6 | TGTGCCAGCAGCCAGTACACCGCGATGGGATACGAGCAGTACTTC | CASSQYTAMGYEQYF
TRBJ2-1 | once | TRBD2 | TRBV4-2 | TGTGCCAGCAGCCAAGATGGGGCGGGAGGGTACAATGAGCAGTTCTTC | CASSQDGAGGYNEQFF
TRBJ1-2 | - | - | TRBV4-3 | TGCGCCAGCAGCCAACAACAGGGTAGCGGCTACACCTTC | CASSQQQGSGYTF
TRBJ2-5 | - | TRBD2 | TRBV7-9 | TGTGCCAGCAGCTTATTGAGCGGGGGAGGAGAGACCCAGTACTTC | CASSLLSGGGETQYF
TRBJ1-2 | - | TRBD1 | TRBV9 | TGTGCCAGCCGCGGGACAGAGTACTATGGCTACACCTTC | CASRGTEYYGYTF
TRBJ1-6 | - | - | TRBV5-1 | TGCGCCAGCAGCTTGGAAAGGCAGTATAATTCACCCCTCCACTTT | CASSLERQYNSPLHF
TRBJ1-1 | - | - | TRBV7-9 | TGTGCCAGCAGCTTAGTAGGGCCCAACACTGAAGCTTTCTTT | CASSLVGPNTEAFF
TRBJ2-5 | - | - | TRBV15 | TGTGCCACCAGCAGAGGCAGGGGAGTAGCGGAGACCCAGTACTTC | CATSRGRGVAETQYF
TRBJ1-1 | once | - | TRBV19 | TGTGCCAGTCTACAAGGGGACACTGAAGCTTTCTTT | CASLQGDTEAFF
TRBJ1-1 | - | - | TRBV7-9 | TGTGCCAGCAGCTTCCCACAGGGTTGGAACACTGAAGCTTTCTTT | CASSFPQGWNTEAFF
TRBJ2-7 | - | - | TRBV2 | TGTGCCAGCGGACTGGGCTACGAGCAGTACTTC | CASGLGYEQYF
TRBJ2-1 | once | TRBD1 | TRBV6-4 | TGTGCCAGCAGTGAGTTCCCGGGACAGGGTGGCCATGAGCAGTTCTTC | CASSEFPGQGGHEQFF
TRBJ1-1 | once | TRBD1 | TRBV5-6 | TGTGCCAGCAGCACCAGGGACAGGCCGAACACTGAAGCTTTCTTT | CASSTRDRPNTEAFF
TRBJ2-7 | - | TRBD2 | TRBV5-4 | TGTGCCAGCAGCTCACAGGGACTAGCGTATTCCGAGCAGTACTTC | CASSSQGLAYSEQYF
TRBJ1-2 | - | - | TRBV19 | TGTGCCAGTAGTCCGGACCGCCATGGCTACACCTTC | CASSPDRHGYTF
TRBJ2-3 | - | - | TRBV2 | TGTGCCAGCTCTAGCGGCACAGATACGCAGTATTTT | CASSSGTDTQYF
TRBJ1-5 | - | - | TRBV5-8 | TGTGCCAGCAGCTTACCGGGGGGCAATCAGCCCCAGCATTTT | CASSLPGGNQPQHF
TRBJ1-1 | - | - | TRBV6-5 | TGTGCCAGCAGTTACGGGGTTCACAGGGACACTGAAGCTTTCTTT | CASSYGVHRDTEAFF
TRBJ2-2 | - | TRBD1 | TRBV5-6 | TGTGCCAGCAGCTCTGTGGACAGGGGGAGAACCGGGGAGCTGTTTTTT | CASSSVDRGRTGELFF
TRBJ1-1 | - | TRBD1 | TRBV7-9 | TGTGCCAGCAGCTTACCCCGGACAGGGGGCGCGAACACTGAAGCTTTCTTT | CASSLPRTGGANTEAFF
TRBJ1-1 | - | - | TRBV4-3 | TGCGCCAGCAGCCAAGATTGGGAGGGGTACACTGAAGCTTTCTTT | CASSQDWEGYTEAFF
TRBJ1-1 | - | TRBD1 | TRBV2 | TGTGCCAGCAGCGCGGACAGGGGGGCGGATGAAGCTTTCTTT | CASSADRGADEAFF
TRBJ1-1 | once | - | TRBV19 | TGTGCCAGTAGTATGACGATGAACACTGAAGCTTTCTTT | CASSMTMNTEAFF